This T cell receptor beta chain was identified during a study of cytomegalovirus exposure and HLA in healthy donors. Assay: immunoSEQ multiplex PCR; the TCRdb copy retains only in-frame clones and omits some. The table has about 180,000 clones, less than 85% seen once. Germline V CDR1 and CDR2: PRHDT, FYEKMQ (reference sequence). The CDR3 spans 20 residues. Losses at the gene ends were 5 bases for V and 5 bases for J; bases not matched to a gene: 23. V gene TRBV13 combines with J gene TRBJ2-5, with 10 positions matching TRBD2. This receptor was taken from a man between 18 and 35 years old in good health and CMV-seropositive. Sequencing used PBMCs. Written as DNA, the CDR3 is TGTGCCAGCAGCATGGCGTCCGGGACTAGCGTTTTAGGTGGGCCTGAGACCCAGTACTTC. Translation gives CASSMASGTSVLGGPETQYF.